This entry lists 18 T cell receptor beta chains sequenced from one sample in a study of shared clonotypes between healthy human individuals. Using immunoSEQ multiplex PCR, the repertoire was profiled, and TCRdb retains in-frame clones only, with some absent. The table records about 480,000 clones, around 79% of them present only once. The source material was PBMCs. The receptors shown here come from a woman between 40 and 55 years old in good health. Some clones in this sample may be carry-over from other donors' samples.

Written as DNA, the CDR3 is TGTGCCAGCAGCAGGGGGCCGGACACCGGGGAGCTGTTTTTT. Its translation is CASSRGPDTGELFF. The chain carries TRBV6-1 and TRBJ2-2; 8 nucleotides agree with TRBD1. V was clipped by 6 bases and J by 3 bases; unmatched bases: 3. The germline gives CDR1 MNHNS, CDR2 SASEGT. The CDR3 totals 14 residues.

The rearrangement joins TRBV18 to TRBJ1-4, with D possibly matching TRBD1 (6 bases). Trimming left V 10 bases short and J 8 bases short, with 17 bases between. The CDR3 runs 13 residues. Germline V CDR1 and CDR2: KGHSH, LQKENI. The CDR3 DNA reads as TGTGCCACTACGAGGGGGTCAGAGGAAAAACTGTTTTTT. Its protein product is CATTRGSEEKLFF.

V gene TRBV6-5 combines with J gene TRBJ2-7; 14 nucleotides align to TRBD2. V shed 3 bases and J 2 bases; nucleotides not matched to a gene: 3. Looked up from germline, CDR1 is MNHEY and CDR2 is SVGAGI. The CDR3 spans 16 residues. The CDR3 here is CASSYGLAGGPYEQYF. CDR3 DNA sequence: TGTGCCAGCAGTTATGGACTAGCGGGAGGACCCTACGAGCAGTACTTC.

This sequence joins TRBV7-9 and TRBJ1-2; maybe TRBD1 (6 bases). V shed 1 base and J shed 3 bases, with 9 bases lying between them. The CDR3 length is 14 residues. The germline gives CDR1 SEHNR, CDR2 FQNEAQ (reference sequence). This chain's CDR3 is CASSLGGLDYGYTF. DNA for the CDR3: TGTGCCAGCAGCTTAGGGGGGCTGGACTATGGCTACACCTTC.

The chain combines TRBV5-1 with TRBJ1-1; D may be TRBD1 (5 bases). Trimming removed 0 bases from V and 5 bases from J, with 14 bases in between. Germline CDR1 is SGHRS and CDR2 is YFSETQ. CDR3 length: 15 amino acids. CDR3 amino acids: CASSLDGASSTEAFF. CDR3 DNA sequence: TGCGCCAGCAGCTTGGACGGGGCTAGTTCGACTGAAGCTTTCTTT. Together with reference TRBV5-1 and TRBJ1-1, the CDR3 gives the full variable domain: KAGVTQTPRYLIKTRGQQVTLSCSPISGHRSVSWYQQTPGQGLQFLFEYFSETQRNKGNFPGRFSGRQFSNSRSEMNVSTLELGDSALYLCASSLDGASSTEAFFGQGTRLTVV.

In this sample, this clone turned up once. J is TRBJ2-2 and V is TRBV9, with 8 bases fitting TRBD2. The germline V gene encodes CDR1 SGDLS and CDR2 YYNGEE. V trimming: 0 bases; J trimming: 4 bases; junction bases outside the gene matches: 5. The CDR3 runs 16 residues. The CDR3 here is CASSVELGTSTGELFF. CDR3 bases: TGTGCCAGCAGCGTAGAGTTGGGGACTAGCACCGGGGAGCTGTTTTTT.

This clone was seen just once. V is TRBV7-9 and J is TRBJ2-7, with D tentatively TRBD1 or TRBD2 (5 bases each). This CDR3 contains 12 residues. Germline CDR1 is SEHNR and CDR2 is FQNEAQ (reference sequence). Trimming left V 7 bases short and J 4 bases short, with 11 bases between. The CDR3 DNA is TGTGCCAGCACCCCAGGGAGTTACGAGCAGTACTTC. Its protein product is CASTPGSYEQYF.

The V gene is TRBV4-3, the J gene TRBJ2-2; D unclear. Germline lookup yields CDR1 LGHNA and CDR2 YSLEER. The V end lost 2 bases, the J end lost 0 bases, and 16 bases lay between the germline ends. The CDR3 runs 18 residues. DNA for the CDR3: TGCGCCAGCAGCCAAAACGCAGGTACGGGCTCGAACACCGGGGAGCTGTTTTTT. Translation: CASSQNAGTGSNTGELFF.

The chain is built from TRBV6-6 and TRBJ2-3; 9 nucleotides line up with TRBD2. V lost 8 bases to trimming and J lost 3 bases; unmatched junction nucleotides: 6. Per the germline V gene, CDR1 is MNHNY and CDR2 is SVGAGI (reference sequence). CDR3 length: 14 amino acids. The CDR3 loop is CASRRLAGTDTQYF. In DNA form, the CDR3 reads TGTGCCAGCCGGCGGCTAGCGGGGACAGATACGCAGTATTTT.

The CDR3 DNA reads TGTGCCGGGGCAGTTAGCGGGAGCACGACAGATACGCAGTATTTT. Amino acids: CAGAVSGSTTDTQYF. V is TRBV30 and J is TRBJ2-3; 9 bases match TRBD2. CDR1 is GTSNPN and CDR2 is SVGIG in the germline V gene (reference sequence). The J segment lost 3 bases and the V segment lost 8 bases, leaving 12 bases of the junction unmatched. The CDR3 length is 15 residues.

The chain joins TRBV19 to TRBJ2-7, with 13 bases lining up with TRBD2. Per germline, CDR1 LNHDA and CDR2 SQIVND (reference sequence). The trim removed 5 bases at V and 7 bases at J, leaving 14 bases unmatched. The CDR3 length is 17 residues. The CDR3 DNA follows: TGTGCCAGTAGTCTAAGACTAGCGGGAGGCTTTATTGGTGAGCAGTACTTC. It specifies CASSLRLAGGFIGEQYF.

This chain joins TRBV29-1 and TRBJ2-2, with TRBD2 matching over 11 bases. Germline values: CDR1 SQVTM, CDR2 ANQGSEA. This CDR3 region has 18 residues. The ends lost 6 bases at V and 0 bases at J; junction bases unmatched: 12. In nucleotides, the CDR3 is TGCAGCGTGGCTGGGACTAGCGGAAGGGACCCGAACACCGGGGAGCTGTTTTTT. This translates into CSVAGTSGRDPNTGELFF.

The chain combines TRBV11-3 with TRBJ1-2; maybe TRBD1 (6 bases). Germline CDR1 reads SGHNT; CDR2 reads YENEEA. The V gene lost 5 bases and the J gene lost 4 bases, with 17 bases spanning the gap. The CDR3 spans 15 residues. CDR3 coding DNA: TGTGCCAGCAGCGCTCAGGGGTGGGACACCTATGGCTACACCTTC. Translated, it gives CASSAQGWDTYGYTF.

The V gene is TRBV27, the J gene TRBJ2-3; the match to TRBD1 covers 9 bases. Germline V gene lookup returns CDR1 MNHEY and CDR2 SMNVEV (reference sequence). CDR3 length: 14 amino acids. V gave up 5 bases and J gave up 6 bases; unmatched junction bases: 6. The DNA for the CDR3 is TGTGCCAGCAGTCCCTGGGACAGGGCCGATACGCAGTATTTT. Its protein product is CASSPWDRADTQYF.

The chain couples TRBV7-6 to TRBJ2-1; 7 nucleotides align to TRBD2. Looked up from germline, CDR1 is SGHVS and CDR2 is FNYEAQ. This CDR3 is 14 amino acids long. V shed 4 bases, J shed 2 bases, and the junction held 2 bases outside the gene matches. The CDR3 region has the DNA TGTGCCAGCAGCTCTAGCGGCCCCTACAATGAGCAGTTCTTC. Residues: CASSSSGPYNEQFF.

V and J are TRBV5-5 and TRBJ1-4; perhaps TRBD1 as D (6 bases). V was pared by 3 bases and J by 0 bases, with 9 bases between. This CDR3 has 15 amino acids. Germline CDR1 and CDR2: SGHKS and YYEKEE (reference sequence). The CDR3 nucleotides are TGTGCCAGCAGCTCCGGACAGACAACTAATGAAAAACTGTTTTTT. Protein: CASSSGQTTNEKLFF.

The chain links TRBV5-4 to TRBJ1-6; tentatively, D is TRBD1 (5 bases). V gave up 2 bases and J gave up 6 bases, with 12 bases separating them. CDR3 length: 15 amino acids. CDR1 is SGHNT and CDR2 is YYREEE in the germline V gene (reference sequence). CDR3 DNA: TGTGCCAGCAGCTTCGATCCAGGGACTAATTCACCCCTCCACTTT. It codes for CASSFDPGTNSPLHF.

The chain's CDR3 is CASSVVENPDTQYF. CDR3 DNA sequence: TGTGCCAGCAGCGTAGTAGAGAATCCAGATACGCAGTATTTT. The V gene is TRBV9, the J gene TRBJ2-3; D not resolved. Germline assignment: CDR1 SGDLS and CDR2 YYNGEE. The CDR3 covers 14 residues. Trimming stripped 0 bases from V and 4 bases from J, with 9 bases between.